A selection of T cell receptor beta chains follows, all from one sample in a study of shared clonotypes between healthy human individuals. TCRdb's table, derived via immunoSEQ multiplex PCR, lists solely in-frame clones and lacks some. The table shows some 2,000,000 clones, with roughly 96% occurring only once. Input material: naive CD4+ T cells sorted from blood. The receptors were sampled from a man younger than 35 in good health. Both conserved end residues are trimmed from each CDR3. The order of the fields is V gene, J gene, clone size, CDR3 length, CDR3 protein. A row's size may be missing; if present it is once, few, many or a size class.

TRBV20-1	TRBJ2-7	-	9	SASQGYEQY
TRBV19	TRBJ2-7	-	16	ASSVPPKAPEVSYEQY
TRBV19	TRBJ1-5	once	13	ASSIGAGAGQPQH
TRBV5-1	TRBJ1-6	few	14	ASSWTGSSYNSPLH
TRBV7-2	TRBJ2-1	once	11	ASSLVESHEQF
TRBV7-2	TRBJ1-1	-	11	ASSLGSLGEAF
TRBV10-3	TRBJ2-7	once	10	AISETGVEQY
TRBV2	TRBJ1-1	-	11	ASSEATRAEAF
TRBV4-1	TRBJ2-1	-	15	ASRDSGRAPNYNEQF
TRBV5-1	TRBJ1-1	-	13	ASSLGQGSPLEAF
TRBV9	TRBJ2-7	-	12	ASSVGSGRYEQY
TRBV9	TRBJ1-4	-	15	ASSRGTGVIVNEKLF
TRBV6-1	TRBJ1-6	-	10	ASSQGNSPLH
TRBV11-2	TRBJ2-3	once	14	ASTLMTPTSTDTQY
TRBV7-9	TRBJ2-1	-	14	ASSPGTVHSYNEQF
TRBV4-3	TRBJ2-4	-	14	ASSQGGDRGMSIQY
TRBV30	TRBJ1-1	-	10	AYDRGGTEAF
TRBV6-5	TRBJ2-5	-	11	ASSYLHQETQY
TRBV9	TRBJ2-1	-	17	ASSVDVGKGLADYNEQF
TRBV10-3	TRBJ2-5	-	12	AISESNSQETQY
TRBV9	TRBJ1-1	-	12	ASSVVSGGTEAF
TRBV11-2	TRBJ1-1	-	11	ASSFHQNTEAF